What follows are 30 T cell receptor beta chains derived from one specimen sequenced in a study of tissue T cells after allogeneic stem cell transplantation. Some clones are missing from TCRdb's copy, which holds only in-frame ones; the method was immunoSEQ multiplex PCR. The profile shows around 40,000 clones, 80% to 95% of them singletons. The specimen comprised blood, sampled before transplantation. The receptors originated from a woman aged 40-69 years who later had graft-versus-host disease after an allogeneic stem cell transplant.

This clone was seen a handful of times. The V gene is TRBV9, the J gene TRBJ2-7; the D gene is possibly TRBD2 (6 bases). V lost 4 bases and J 1 base, leaving 18 bases between the germline ends. The germline V gene encodes CDR1 SGDLS and CDR2 YYNGEE. This CDR3 comprises 16 residues. Written as DNA, the CDR3 is TGTGCCAGCAGCCCGAACGTAGCGGAATTATCCTACGAGCAGTACTTC. Amino acid sequence: CASSPNVAELSYEQYF. Using reference TRBV9 and TRBJ2-7 for the parts outside the CDR3, the full variable domain is DSGVTQTPKHLITATGQRVTLRCSPRSGDLSVYWYQQSLDQGLQFLIQYYNGEERAKGNILERFSAQQFPDLHSELNLSSLELGDSALYFCASSPNVAELSYEQYFGPGTRLTVT.

This chain uses TRBV5-4 with TRBJ2-2; 10 bases agree with TRBD2. Looked up from germline, CDR1 is SGHNT and CDR2 is YYREEE (reference sequence). The CDR3 runs to 17 residues. The V and J ends lost 4 bases and 5 bases, in that order; junction bases with no gene match: 11. CDR3 in DNA: TGTGCCAGCAGCCCGATTGCTAGCGGGAGTGGTACCGGGGAGCTGTTTTTT. Translating gives CASSPIASGSGTGELFF. Together with reference TRBV5-4 and TRBJ2-2, the CDR3 gives the full variable domain: ETGVTQSPTHLIKTRGQQVTLRCSSQSGHNTVSWYQQALGQGPQFIFQYYREEENGRGNFPPRFSGLQFPNYSSELNVNALELDDSALYLCASSPIASGSGTGELFFGEGSRLTVL.

The chain links TRBV5-1 to TRBJ1-2; D might be TRBD1 (6 bases). The germline V and J ends were trimmed by 6 bases and 8 bases, with 23 bases remaining between them. CDR1 is SGHRS and CDR2 is YFSETQ in the germline V gene. This CDR3 region has 15 residues. In nucleotides, the CDR3 is TGCGCCAGCACCGCGGATGGGGGCAAGCTATCCGGCTACACCTTC. Its translation is CASTADGGKLSGYTF. Filled out from reference TRBV5-1 and TRBJ1-2, the complete variable domain reads KAGVTQTPRYLIKTRGQQVTLSCSPISGHRSVSWYQQTPGQGLQFLFEYFSETQRNKGNFPGRFSGRQFSNSRSEMNVSTLELGDSALYLCASTADGGKLSGYTFGSGTRLTVV.

DNA of the CDR3: TGTGCCAGCAGCCCCGGGACAGGGCAGAACACTGAAGCTTTCTTT. Protein sequence: CASSPGTGQNTEAFF. This chain joins TRBV11-3 and TRBJ1-1; 9 positions match TRBD1. Trimming removed 5 bases from V and 1 base from J; junction bases left unmatched: 5. This CDR3 is built from 15 residues. Germline CDR1 reads SGHNT; CDR2 reads YENEEA.

V is TRBV13 and J is TRBJ2-7, with D uncertain. Trimming pared 0 bases from V and 13 bases from J, leaving 16 bases between. Germline V gene data show CDR1 as PRHDT and CDR2 as FYEKMQ (reference sequence). CDR3 length: 13 amino acids. CDR3 sequence: CASSLGGLYNHYF. The DNA for the CDR3 is TGTGCCAGCAGCTTAGGCGGGCTCTACAATCACTACTTC.

This clone was observed a single time. This chain joins TRBV6-5 and TRBJ1-3, with D possibly being TRBD1 (5 bases). This CDR3 contains 13 residues. V gave up 5 bases and J gave up 4 bases, with 9 bases separating them. Germline loops: CDR1 MNHEY, CDR2 SVGAGI. CDR3 DNA: TGTGCCAGCAGTCTCGCAGGGGGAAACACCATATATTTT. This encodes CASSLAGGNTIYF.

The V and J genes are TRBV14 and TRBJ2-7, with TRBD1 matching over 12 bases. Germline V CDR1 and CDR2: SGHDN, FVKESK. V lost 0 bases and J lost 5; bases outside the gene matches: 11. The CDR3 is made up of 18 amino acids. The CDR3 loop reads CASSQERTGQGARNEQYF. For the CDR3, the DNA is TGTGCCAGCAGCCAAGAGAGGACGGGACAGGGGGCGAGGAACGAGCAGTACTTC.

The CDR3 sequence: CASSSVAGGLVKNIQYF. DNA of the CDR3: TGTGCCAGCAGCTCGGTAGCGGGAGGATTGGTCAAAAACATTCAGTACTTC. The rearrangement uses TRBV11-2 and TRBJ2-4; 10 nucleotides align to TRBD2. CDR3 length: 17 residues. The V and J ends lost 4 bases and 3 bases, in that order; junction bases with no gene match: 9. The germline V gene has CDR1 SGHAT and CDR2 FQNNGV.

This chain joins TRBV6-5 and TRBJ1-2; D unclear. The CDR3 covers 15 residues. The ends were cut back, 0 bases at V and 2 bases at J, with 10 bases in the middle. The V gene's germline CDR1 is MNHEY and CDR2 SVGAGI. CDR3 in amino acids: CASSYSSTTNYGYTF. The CDR3 DNA reads TGTGCCAGCAGTTACTCCTCGACAACGAACTATGGCTACACCTTC.

This CDR3 reads CASSLAGDRPDTQYF. DNA for the CDR3: TGTGCCAGCAGCCTCGCGGGAGACAGGCCAGATACGCAGTATTTT. The chain uses TRBV7-2 and TRBJ2-3, with a tentative D call TRBD2 (7 bases). Germline CDR1 and CDR2: SGHTA and FQGNSA. Trimming took 5 bases from V and 4 from J, leaving 16 bases between them. The CDR3 consists of 15 residues.

This clone turned up a few times. The chain has TRBV7-9 and TRBJ1-5; D is uncertain. With 4 bases removed from V and 5 bases from J, the gap between germline ends came to 6 bases. The germline CDR1 and CDR2 sequences are SEHNR and FQNEAQ (reference sequence). This CDR3 comprises 12 residues. CDR3 protein: CASSSLDQPQHF. CDR3 DNA: TGTGCCAGCAGCTCCCTAGATCAGCCCCAGCATTTT.

The genes are TRBV5-4 and TRBJ2-6, with D maybe TRBD1 (6 bases). Germline V gene sequence: CDR1 SGHNT, CDR2 YYREEE (reference sequence). The CDR3 has 16 residues. Trimming removed 5 bases at V and 0 bases at J, with 12 bases between. In nucleotides, the CDR3 is TGTGCCAGCAGGGCCGGGACACACTCTGGGGCCAACGTCCTGACTTTC. Translating gives CASRAGTHSGANVLTF.

The chain joins TRBV5-4 to TRBJ2-1, with TRBD2 identical over 12 bases. Germline values: CDR1 SGHNT, CDR2 YYREEE (reference sequence). The J segment lost 6 bases and the V segment lost 0 bases, leaving 4 bases of the junction unmatched. CDR3 length: 16 residues. In DNA form, the CDR3 reads TGTGCCAGCAGCTTGGGGTCTAGCGGGAGGGGCAATGAGCAGTTCTTC. Residues: CASSLGSSGRGNEQFF.

The chain employs TRBV6-5 and TRBJ2-3; D gene unclear. Germline values: CDR1 MNHEY, CDR2 SVGAGI. This CDR3 contains 13 residues. Deletions cut 8 bases from V and 4 bases from J, with 13 bases between. The CDR3 DNA is TGTGCCAGCGGGCCAGCTCGGGCAGATACGCAGTATTTT. This gives the protein CASGPARADTQYF.

V and J are TRBV7-9 and TRBJ1-1; a possible D gene is TRBD1 (5 bases). V gave up 5 bases and J gave up 3 bases, with 10 bases separating them. The CDR3 is 13 residues long. CDR1 SEHNR and CDR2 FQNEAQ come from the germline V gene (reference sequence). The CDR3 region is CASSLVGDTEAFF. CDR3 in DNA: TGTGCCAGCAGCCTTGTAGGGGACACTGAAGCTTTCTTT.

This clone was detected only once. The rearrangement links TRBV18 to TRBJ2-3, with 7 bases identical to TRBD2. This CDR3 comprises 15 residues. CDR1 is KGHSH, CDR2 LQKENI, per germline. V dropped 1 base and J dropped 2; count of bases not matched to a gene: 3. The chain's CDR3 is CASSPRRGNTDTQYF. DNA of the CDR3: TGTGCCAGCTCACCACGGCGGGGGAACACAGATACGCAGTATTTT.

The chain has TRBV6-5 and TRBJ1-5; D is possibly TRBD1 (5 bases). The CDR3 extends over 15 amino acids. Germline V gene data show CDR1 as MNHEY and CDR2 as SVGAGI. Trimming took 4 bases from V and 0 from J, leaving 10 bases between them. The chain's CDR3 is CASSSRGNSNQPQHF. CDR3 DNA sequence: TGTGCCAGCAGTTCAAGGGGAAATAGCAATCAGCCCCAGCATTTT.

The rearrangement joins TRBV18 to TRBJ2-2, with TRBD2 matching 11 bases. This CDR3 is 16 amino acids long. From germline, CDR1 is KGHSH and CDR2 LQKENI. V shed 6 bases, J shed 1 base, and the junction held 4 bases outside the gene matches. CDR3 DNA: TGTGCCAGCTCGCCTAGCGGGAGGATGAACACCGGGGAGCTGTTTTTT. It translates to CASSPSGRMNTGELFF.

This chain links TRBV30 with TRBJ2-2, with 11 bases aligning to TRBD1. CDR1 and CDR2 (germline): GTSNPN, SVGIG (reference sequence). J lost 6 bases, V lost 2 bases, and 8 bases had no gene match. The CDR3 contains 16 residues. The CDR3 region is CAWSLIPGQGAGELFF. In DNA form, the CDR3 reads TGTGCCTGGAGTTTAATTCCGGGACAGGGGGCCGGGGAGCTGTTTTTT. Complete variable domain (other parts from reference TRBV30 and TRBJ2-2): SQTIHQWPATLVQPVGSPLSLECTVEGTSNPNLYWYRQAAGRGLQLLFYSVGIGQISSEVPQNLSASRPQDRQFILSSKKLLLSDSGFYLCAWSLIPGQGAGELFFGEGSRLTVL.

The count of this clone is one. The rearrangement joins TRBV28 to TRBJ2-7, with D uncertain. The CDR3 contains 14 residues. Germline CDR1 and CDR2: MDHEN and SYDVKM. V gave up 3 bases and J gave up 5 bases, with 14 bases separating them. CDR3 region: CASSLEKLSHEQYF. The DNA of the CDR3 is TGTGCCAGCAGTTTGGAAAAGCTAAGTCACGAGCAGTACTTC.

As DNA, the CDR3 is TGTGCCAGTAGTATTCGAATTGGAGGGAGGGGGCGGAGTGAGCAGTTCTTC. Encoded protein: CASSIRIGGRGRSEQFF. The chain carries TRBV19 and TRBJ2-1; either TRBD1 or TRBD2 may fit D (7 bases each). CDR1 LNHDA and CDR2 SQIVND come from the germline V gene (reference sequence). The ends were cut back, 3 bases at V and 9 bases at J, with 24 bases in the middle. This CDR3 contains 17 residues.

This chain's CDR3 is CASSQDVVLAGPPRGEQFF. CDR3 DNA sequence: TGTGCCAGCAGCCAAGATGTGGTACTAGCGGGACCTCCGCGGGGTGAGCAGTTCTTC. The chain uses TRBV3-1 (or the pseudogene TRBV3-2) and TRBJ2-1, with TRBD2 matching over 10 bases. The germline V gene encodes CDR1 LGHDT and CDR2 YNNKEL (reference sequence). The CDR3 is made up of 19 amino acids. The V segment lost 0 bases and the J segment 9 bases; nucleotides outside the gene matches: 17.

This clone was seen a single time. V usage is TRBV5-1 and J usage is TRBJ1-2, with 8 bases aligning to TRBD1. Germline CDR1 reads SGHRS; CDR2 reads YFSETQ. Trimming cost V 4 bases and J 7 bases; bases outside gene matches: 9. The CDR3 is 14 residues long. This CDR3 reads CASSPGQGYGGYTF. In DNA form, the CDR3 reads TGCGCCAGCAGCCCAGGACAGGGATACGGTGGCTACACCTTC.

The chain has TRBV28 and TRBJ1-3; D call uncertain. The CDR3 extends over 14 amino acids. Germline loops: CDR1 MDHEN, CDR2 SYDVKM. Trimming stripped 6 bases from V and 4 bases from J, with 13 bases between. In DNA form, the CDR3 reads TGTGCCAGCAGGCTCGCCCATGGGGGAAACACCATATATTTT. It encodes CASRLAHGGNTIYF.

CDR3 nucleotide sequence: TGTGCCAGCAGTTACGGGACAAAAGGCTACGAGCAGTACTTC. It encodes CASSYGTKGYEQYF. The V gene is TRBV6-5, the J gene TRBJ2-7; a possible D gene is TRBD1 (6 bases). V was cut by 2 bases and J by 3 bases, with 11 bases left in between. CDR1 and CDR2 (germline): MNHEY, SVGAGI. The CDR3 is 14 residues long.

The CDR3 reads CASSLKAGTGELFF. In nucleotides, the CDR3 is TGTGCCAGCAGCTTAAAAGCGGGGACCGGGGAGCTGTTTTTT. The V call is TRBV11-3, the J call TRBJ2-2; 7 nucleotides line up with TRBD2. V lost 2 bases, J lost 5 bases, and 2 bases stayed unmatched. Germline-derived CDR1 and CDR2 are SGHNT and YENEEA. The CDR3 is made up of 14 amino acids.

This chain connects TRBV5-4 to TRBJ1-1; weak D call: TRBD1 (5 bases). CDR1 and CDR2 from the germline V gene are SGHNT and YYREEE (reference sequence). The CDR3 is 16 residues long. V lost 0 bases, J lost 0 bases, and 12 bases lay in between. The CDR3 region has the DNA TGTGCCAGCAGCTTGGGCAACAGGCGAGTGAACACTGAAGCTTTCTTT. This translates into CASSLGNRRVNTEAFF.

This clone came up once. This chain joins TRBV6-6 and TRBJ2-2; D gene unclear. Trimming took 8 bases from V and 0 from J, leaving 1 base between them. The CDR3 spans 11 residues. Looked up from germline, CDR1 is MNHNY and CDR2 is SVGAGI (reference sequence). CDR3 bases: TGTGCCAGCGCGAACACCGGGGAGCTGTTTTTT. It codes for CASANTGELFF.

This rearrangement joins TRBV4-1 to TRBJ2-5, with 8 bases identical to TRBD2. Per the germline V gene, CDR1 is MGHRA and CDR2 is YSYEKL. The CDR3 has 14 amino acids. The V segment lost 4 bases and the J segment 4 bases; nucleotides outside the gene matches: 5. This CDR3 reads CASSRAAGGETQYF. CDR3 bases: TGCGCCAGCAGCCGCGCGGCGGGAGGAGAGACCCAGTACTTC.

V is TRBV7-8 and J is TRBJ1-5; TRBD1 agrees at 8 bases. Per germline, CDR1 SGHVS and CDR2 FQNEAQ. Trimming cost V 1 base and J 5 bases; bases outside gene matches: 4. CDR3 size: 15 residues. The CDR3: CASSLEDRVYQPQHF. The CDR3 DNA reads as TGTGCCAGCAGCTTAGAGGACAGGGTCTATCAGCCCCAGCATTTT. The entire variable domain, with the rest obtained from reference TRBV7-8 and TRBJ1-5, is as follows: GAGVSQSPRYKVAKRGQDVALRCDPISGHVSLFWYQQALGQGPEFLTYFQNEAQLDKSGLPSDRFFAERPEGSVSTLKIQRTQQEDSAVYLCASSLEDRVYQPQHFGDGTRLSIL.